The clone carrying this T cell receptor (beta chain) was seen more than once but under ten times. Antigen: not known. TCRdb ran MiXCR on the reads and lists one entry per CDR3 protein. The sample shows fewer than 950,000 distinct CDR3 sequences, 32% of them seen only once. This specimen comes from a study of T cell repertoires in cytomegalovirus infection. Study details: An indication of both CMV infection and matching HLA type came from public TCR beta signatures.

Germline CDR1 reads LNHNV; CDR2 reads YYDKDF (reference sequence). Unmatched junction bases numbered 16, after V lost 0 bases and J lost 0 bases. CDR3 length: 21 amino acids. Study-wide results and caveats: In two of eight donors, the top clonotype was HLA-C-restricted CMV-specific.

The chain combines TRBV15 with TRBJ2-3, with TRBD2 identical over 9 bases. This specimen was cultured CD8+ T cells from PBMCs, taken from culture after CMV antigen stimulation. The sequence was collected from a human donor in good health (CMV status not recorded). Some clones in this sample may be carry-over from other donors' samples. CDR3: CATSRDQDSGGYRVSTDTQYF. Written as DNA, the CDR3 is TGTGCCACCAGCAGAGATCAGGATAGCGGGGGTTATCGGGTGAGCACAGATACGCAGTATTTT. Supplemented by reference TRBV15 and TRBJ2-3, the full variable domain reads DAMVIQNPRYQVTQFGKPVTLSCSQTLNHNVMYWYQQKSSQAPKLLFHYYDKDFNNEADTPDNFQSRRPNTSFCFLDIRSPGLGDTAMYLCATSRDQDSGGYRVSTDTQYFGPGTRLTVL.